A selection of T cell receptor beta chains follows, all from one sample in a study of blood T cell repertoires in COVID-19. The method was immunoSEQ multiplex PCR; TCRdb's version includes in-frame clones alone and lacks a portion of them. This sample carries more than 300,000 clones, 80% to 90% of them seen once, and the ten largest clones take approximately 1.8%. The sequenced sample was PBMCs or T cells enriched from blood (not recorded which). These TCRs come from a middle-aged man in a cohort exposed to, infected with or recovered from COVID-19 (not recorded which). Both conserved end residues are part of each CDR3. A D gene is named only where the DNA matches it firmly. Clone size is not always given. Where it is, it says once, few, many or a class for expanded clones.

v_call: TRBV27; d_call: TRBD1; clone_size: NA; j_call: TRBJ2-7; cdr3_nt: TGTGCCAGCAGTTTATCGGGGACAGGGGGCCTCGTCGAGCAGTACTTC; cdr3_aa: CASSLSGTGGLVEQYF
v_call: TRBV7-8; d_call: NA; clone_size: NA; j_call: TRBJ2-7; cdr3_nt: TGTGCCAGCAGCTTAGCCCCGCGCCTCAACAGAATTCAAGAGCAGTACTTC; cdr3_aa: CASSLAPRLNRIQEQYF
v_call: TRBV6-2/TRBV6-3; d_call: NA; clone_size: NA; j_call: TRBJ2-4; cdr3_nt: TGTGCCAGCAGTTACTCATTCGCGGGGTTAGCCAAAAACATTCAGTACTTC; cdr3_aa: CASSYSFAGLAKNIQYF
v_call: TRBV5-4; d_call: TRBD1; clone_size: NA; j_call: TRBJ1-6; cdr3_nt: TGTGCCAGCAGCCCCCACAACAGGGGAGGTAATTCACCCCTCCACTTT; cdr3_aa: CASSPHNRGGNSPLHF
v_call: TRBV19; d_call: NA; clone_size: few; j_call: TRBJ1-5; cdr3_nt: TGTGCCAGTAGAATCCAGTCCAATCAGCCCCAGCATTTT; cdr3_aa: CASRIQSNQPQHF
v_call: TRBV5-1; d_call: TRBD2; clone_size: NA; j_call: TRBJ2-7; cdr3_nt: TGCGCCAGCAGCTTGGCCGGGACTAGCGGGAATATGGAGCAGTACTTC; cdr3_aa: CASSLAGTSGNMEQYF
v_call: TRBV5-1; d_call: NA; clone_size: NA; j_call: TRBJ1-1; cdr3_nt: TGCGCCAGCAGCCCCCGCGGGCGGCGCACTGAAGCTTTCTTT; cdr3_aa: CASSPRGRRTEAFF
v_call: TRBV7-2; d_call: TRBD2; clone_size: NA; j_call: TRBJ2-1; cdr3_nt: TGTGCCAGCAGCCTGCCTCCGGGACTAGCGTCCCCCTACAATGAGCAGTTCTTC; cdr3_aa: CASSLPPGLASPYNEQFF
v_call: TRBV4-1; d_call: TRBD2; clone_size: NA; j_call: TRBJ2-7; cdr3_nt: TGCGCCAGCAGCCTGAGGGAGGGTACCTACGAGCAGTACTTC; cdr3_aa: CASSLREGTYEQYF
v_call: TRBV18; d_call: NA; clone_size: NA; j_call: TRBJ2-1; cdr3_nt: TGTGCCAGCTCGCCCCAACTAGTCGCGGATGAGCAGTTCTTC; cdr3_aa: CASSPQLVADEQFF
v_call: TRBV5-1; d_call: TRBD1; clone_size: once; j_call: TRBJ1-1; cdr3_nt: TGCGCCAGCAGCTCTCAAACAGGGGGCACTGAAGCTTTCTTT; cdr3_aa: CASSSQTGGTEAFF
v_call: TRBV5-5; d_call: TRBD1; clone_size: NA; j_call: TRBJ1-1; cdr3_nt: TGTGCCAGCAGCTTAACAGGGGCCGGCACTGAAGCTTTCTTT; cdr3_aa: CASSLTGAGTEAFF
v_call: TRBV5-1; d_call: TRBD1; clone_size: NA; j_call: TRBJ2-3; cdr3_nt: TGCGCCAGCAGCCCGCGCCCGGGACAGAGCACAGATACGCAGTATTTT; cdr3_aa: CASSPRPGQSTDTQYF
v_call: TRBV3-1/TRBV3-2; d_call: NA; clone_size: NA; j_call: TRBJ1-4; cdr3_nt: TGTGCCAGCAGCCAAAGGACAGTCCGAGGGGAAAAACTGTTTTTT; cdr3_aa: CASSQRTVRGEKLFF
v_call: TRBV14; d_call: TRBD2; clone_size: NA; j_call: TRBJ2-1; cdr3_nt: TGTGCCAGCAGCCCATCTAGCGGGAGGGCTGAGCAGTTCTTC; cdr3_aa: CASSPSSGRAEQFF
v_call: TRBV7-8; d_call: NA; clone_size: many; j_call: TRBJ2-7; cdr3_nt: TGTGCCAGCAGCTTAATGGCCAACGAGCAGTACTTC; cdr3_aa: CASSLMANEQYF
v_call: TRBV5-1; d_call: TRBD2; clone_size: NA; j_call: TRBJ2-7; cdr3_nt: TGCGCCAGCAGCTTGGGCCTAGCGGGAGGGTACGAGCAGTACTTC; cdr3_aa: CASSLGLAGGYEQYF
v_call: TRBV10-2; d_call: TRBD1; clone_size: NA; j_call: TRBJ2-7; cdr3_nt: TGCGCCAGCAGTGAGACAACAGGGGTCGAGCAGTACTTC; cdr3_aa: CASSETTGVEQYF
v_call: TRBV7-8; d_call: TRBD1; clone_size: NA; j_call: TRBJ2-2; cdr3_nt: TGTGCCAGTTACAGGGGGCGAGGCACCGGGGAGCTGTTTTTT; cdr3_aa: CASYRGRGTGELFF
v_call: TRBV7-9; d_call: TRBD1; clone_size: NA; j_call: TRBJ2-2; cdr3_nt: TGTGCCAGCAGTTATCCGGGACAGGCGAACACCGGGGAGCTGTTTTTT; cdr3_aa: CASSYPGQANTGELFF
v_call: TRBV28; d_call: NA; clone_size: NA; j_call: TRBJ1-5; cdr3_nt: TGTGCCAGCAGTGAGAATCAGCCCCAGCATTTT; cdr3_aa: CASSENQPQHF
v_call: TRBV28; d_call: NA; clone_size: once; j_call: TRBJ1-3; cdr3_nt: TGTGCCAGCAGGGTCGGCGGACAGAACTCTGGAAACACCATATATTTT; cdr3_aa: CASRVGGQNSGNTIYF
v_call: TRBV19; d_call: TRBD1; clone_size: NA; j_call: TRBJ2-7; cdr3_nt: TGTGCCAGTCCCGGGACAGGGGAGAACGAGCAGTACTTC; cdr3_aa: CASPGTGENEQYF
v_call: TRBV18; d_call: NA; clone_size: NA; j_call: TRBJ1-2; cdr3_nt: TGTGCCAGCTCACAACAGGGCCAAGCTAACTATGGCTACACCTTC; cdr3_aa: CASSQQGQANYGYTF
v_call: TRBV10-3; d_call: TRBD1; clone_size: few; j_call: TRBJ1-1; cdr3_nt: TGTGCCATCAGTGAGACTGACAGGGGGCGGTCGGACACTGAAGCTTTCTTT; cdr3_aa: CAISETDRGRSDTEAFF
v_call: TRBV6-5; d_call: NA; clone_size: NA; j_call: TRBJ2-2; cdr3_nt: TGTGCCAGCACTCGTCGGGTTCTAGCCGGGGAGCTGTTTTTT; cdr3_aa: CASTRRVLAGELFF
v_call: TRBV6-5; d_call: NA; clone_size: few; j_call: TRBJ2-1; cdr3_nt: TGTGCCAGCCGGTGGGAGACCAACAATGAGCAGTTCTTC; cdr3_aa: CASRWETNNEQFF
v_call: TRBV28; d_call: NA; clone_size: NA; j_call: TRBJ2-1; cdr3_nt: TGTGCCAGCAGTTCCCCCTATGTTGCTCGTAACAATGAGCAGTTCTTC; cdr3_aa: CASSSPYVARNNEQFF
v_call: TRBV7-6; d_call: NA; clone_size: NA; j_call: TRBJ2-5; cdr3_nt: TGTGCCAGCAGCAATCCCGGGCAGGGGGAGACCCAGTACTTC; cdr3_aa: CASSNPGQGETQYF
v_call: TRBV18; d_call: TRBD1; clone_size: NA; j_call: TRBJ1-3; cdr3_nt: TGTGCCAGCTCACCTCAGGGGGCCGTCTCTGGAAACACCATATATTTT; cdr3_aa: CASSPQGAVSGNTIYF
v_call: TRBV16; d_call: TRBD2; clone_size: NA; j_call: TRBJ2-1; cdr3_nt: TGTGCCAGCAGCCAATCGACTAGCCGGGGTGAGCAGTTCTTC; cdr3_aa: CASSQSTSRGEQFF
v_call: TRBV9; d_call: TRBD2; clone_size: NA; j_call: TRBJ2-2; cdr3_nt: TGTGCCAGCAGCGGGACTAGCGGGGCCCCGAACACCGGGGAGCTGTTTTTT; cdr3_aa: CASSGTSGAPNTGELFF
v_call: TRBV5-4; d_call: NA; clone_size: NA; j_call: TRBJ2-3; cdr3_nt: TGTGCCAGCAGCTTGCAGGTGTCTCACACAGATACGCAGTATTTT; cdr3_aa: CASSLQVSHTDTQYF
v_call: TRBV4-1; d_call: NA; clone_size: NA; j_call: TRBJ1-1; cdr3_nt: TGCGCCAGCAGCCAAGAACGTAGGGGGGGGGCTTTCTTT; cdr3_aa: CASSQERRGGAFF
v_call: TRBV19; d_call: NA; clone_size: once; j_call: TRBJ2-3; cdr3_nt: TGTGCCAGTAGACGCAGGCCGGGGGCAGATACGCAGTATTTT; cdr3_aa: CASRRRPGADTQYF
v_call: TRBV7-9; d_call: TRBD2; clone_size: NA; j_call: TRBJ2-7; cdr3_nt: TGTGCCAGCAGAAGCACTAGCGGGAGTTTCTCCTACGAGCAGTACTTC; cdr3_aa: CASRSTSGSFSYEQYF
v_call: TRBV9; d_call: TRBD2; clone_size: once; j_call: TRBJ2-2; cdr3_nt: TGTGCCAGCAGCGTAGGCCGGGAGGAGACCGGGGAGCTGTTTTTT; cdr3_aa: CASSVGREETGELFF
v_call: TRBV27; d_call: NA; clone_size: NA; j_call: TRBJ2-6; cdr3_nt: TGTGCCAGCAGTCTCGGCACAGTCTCTGGGGCCAACGTCCTGACTTTC; cdr3_aa: CASSLGTVSGANVLTF
v_call: TRBV6-1; d_call: NA; clone_size: once; j_call: TRBJ1-5; cdr3_nt: TGTGCCAGCAGTGACCCCTGGGGGGGCATTCAGCCCCAGCATTTT; cdr3_aa: CASSDPWGGIQPQHF
v_call: TRBV27; d_call: TRBD2; clone_size: NA; j_call: TRBJ2-1; cdr3_nt: TGTGCCAGCAGTTTGCGGACTAGGGAAAATGAGCAGTTCTTC; cdr3_aa: CASSLRTRENEQFF
v_call: TRBV19; d_call: NA; clone_size: NA; j_call: TRBJ2-7; cdr3_nt: TGTGCCAGTAGTCGGCGAGGCTCCTACGAGCAGTACTTC; cdr3_aa: CASSRRGSYEQYF
v_call: TRBV5-4; d_call: NA; clone_size: NA; j_call: TRBJ2-2; cdr3_nt: TGTGCCAGCAGCCTAGGAGGGAGTTATAGCACCGGGGAGCTGTTTTTT; cdr3_aa: CASSLGGSYSTGELFF
v_call: TRBV9; d_call: NA; clone_size: NA; j_call: TRBJ2-7; cdr3_nt: TGTGCCAGCAGCCAAAACCAGAACGAGCAGTACTTC; cdr3_aa: CASSQNQNEQYF
v_call: TRBV28; d_call: TRBD2; clone_size: NA; j_call: TRBJ2-5; cdr3_nt: TGTGCCAGCAGCTCCCTAACTAGCGGGATCCCACAAGGGACCCAGTACTTC; cdr3_aa: CASSSLTSGIPQGTQYF